Below, 4 T cell receptor beta chains from the same sample are listed, as sequenced in a study of Graves' ophthalmopathy and Graves' hyperthyroidism (dated by TCRdb to the late 2010s). Data came from an Illumina HiSeq 2000. TCR beta CDR3 regions were amplified from RNA transcripts for repertoire sequencing. The first round of RT-PCR was done with HTBI primers and the Qiagen OneStep RT-PCR kit, and was followed by a second round of multiplex PCR, then size selection and purification. TCRdb reprocessing: public reads trimmed at Q25 with fastp, clones called with MiXCR, in-frame beta chains kept. Each record represents a unique CDR3 protein, reported with the most common genes and DNA among its rows. Counted in this sample were about 380,000 distinct CDR3 sequences; roughly 15% of them appeared once. The top ten clones comprise around 7% of the sample. The source material was peripheral blood. The receptors originated from a woman younger than 35 with stable Graves' hyperthyroidism. Donor details come from another sample of the same person, matched by shared clones.

The table lists this clonotype with many counts. The chain joins TRBV6-1 to TRBJ1-1; no clear D. The CDR3 consists of 14 residues. V was clipped by 6 bases and J by 4 bases, with 15 bases between them. The germline V gene encodes CDR1 MNHNS and CDR2 SASEGT. The CDR3 DNA reads as TGTGCCAGCAGCCTGGATGACATCCCCACTGAAGCTTTCTTT. This translates into CASSLDDIPTEAFF.

The chain uses TRBV28 and TRBJ2-2; 9 positions agree with TRBD1. The germline V gene has CDR1 MDHEN and CDR2 SYDVKM. The CDR3 has 16 amino acids. With V trimmed by 6 bases and J by 4 bases, 9 bases remained unmatched. This CDR3 reads CASSPLGQGRTGELFF. In DNA form, the CDR3 reads TGTGCCAGCAGCCCATTGGGACAGGGCCGCACCGGGGAGCTGTTTTTT.

Comments on this clonotype: Mismatch with germline at one junction end may stem from a read error. The V gene is TRBV4-1, the J gene TRBJ1-6, with 8 positions matching TRBD1. The CDR3 contains 17 residues. Germline V gene lookup returns CDR1 MGHRA and CDR2 YSYEKL. In nucleotides, the CDR3 is TGCGCCAGCAGCCAAGGAGGAGGTAGGAACAGGGGGTCACACCTCCACTTT. Amino acid sequence: CASSQGGGRNRGSHLHF.

The chain carries TRBV6-2 or TRBV6-3 and TRBJ2-7, with 9 bases lining up with TRBD1. The CDR3 extends over 16 amino acids. V shed 5 bases, J shed 5 bases, and the junction held 13 bases outside the gene matches. Germline-derived CDR1 and CDR2 are MNHEY and SVGEGT. This chain's CDR3 is CASSARAGTGSHEQYF. CDR3 bases: TGTGCCAGCAGTGCGAGGGCCGGGACAGGGTCCCACGAGCAGTACTTC.